This entry is about one T cell receptor beta chain. These data are taken from a study of blood T cell repertoires in COVID-19. TCRdb's copy holds only in-frame clones and misses some; the assay was immunoSEQ multiplex PCR. The sample yields some 250,000 clones, nearly 90% seen once. The CDR3 runs 15 residues. With 4 bases clipped from V and 2 bases from J, the junction kept 6 bases outside the gene matches. Germline assignment: CDR1 SGDLS and CDR2 YYNGEE. This sequence originates from a woman in her 30s with acute COVID-19. The chain is built from TRBV9 and TRBJ2-7; 10 bases align to TRBD1. The sample was PBMCs or T cells enriched from blood (not recorded which). This chain's CDR3 is CASSPTGTGAYEQYF. In DNA, the CDR3 is TGTGCCAGCAGCCCGACCGGGACAGGGGCCTACGAGCAGTACTTC.